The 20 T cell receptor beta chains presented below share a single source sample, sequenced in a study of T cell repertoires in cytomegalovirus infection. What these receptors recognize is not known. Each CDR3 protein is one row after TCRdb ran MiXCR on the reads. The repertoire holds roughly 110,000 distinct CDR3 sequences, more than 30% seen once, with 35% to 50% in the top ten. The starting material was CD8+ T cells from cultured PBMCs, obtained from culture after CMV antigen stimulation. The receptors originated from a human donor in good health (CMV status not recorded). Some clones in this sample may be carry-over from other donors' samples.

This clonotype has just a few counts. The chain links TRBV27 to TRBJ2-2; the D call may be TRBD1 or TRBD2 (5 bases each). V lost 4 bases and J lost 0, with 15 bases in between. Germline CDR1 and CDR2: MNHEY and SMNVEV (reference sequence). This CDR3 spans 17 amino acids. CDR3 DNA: TGTGCCAGCAGTTCAGCTATTAGGGGACCGAACACCGGGGAGCTGTTTTTT. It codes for CASSSAIRGPNTGELFF.

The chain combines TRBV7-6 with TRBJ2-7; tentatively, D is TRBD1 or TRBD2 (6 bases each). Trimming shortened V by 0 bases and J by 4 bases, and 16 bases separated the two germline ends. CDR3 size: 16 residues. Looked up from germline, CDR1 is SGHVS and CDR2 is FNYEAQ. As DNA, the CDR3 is TGTGCCAGCAGCTTAGCAAATTCTCGGGGGCGATACGAGCAGTACTTC. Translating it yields CASSLANSRGRYEQYF.

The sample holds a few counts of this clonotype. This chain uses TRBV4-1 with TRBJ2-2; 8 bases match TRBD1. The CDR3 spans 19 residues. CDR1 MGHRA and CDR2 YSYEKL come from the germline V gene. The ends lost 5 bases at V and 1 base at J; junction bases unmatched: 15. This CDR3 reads CASSSRDTGQGMNTGELFF. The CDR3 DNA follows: TGCGCCAGCAGCTCGCGAGACACCGGACAGGGAATGAACACCGGGGAGCTGTTTTTT.

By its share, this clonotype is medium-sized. In DNA, the CDR3 is TGTGCCAGCAGCTTGGGGGCTAGCGGGACCCACAATGAGCAGTTCTTC. This codes for CASSLGASGTHNEQFF. The rearrangement uses TRBV5-6 and TRBJ2-1; the match to TRBD2 covers 9 bases. This CDR3 contains 16 residues. Per germline, CDR1 SGHDT and CDR2 YYEEEE. J gave up 5 bases and V 0 bases, and 6 bases lay outside the gene matches.

The CDR3 nucleotides are TGTGCCAGCAGCTCCTGGGACATGCGAGGCGAAGCTTTCTTT. Protein sequence: CASSSWDMRGEAFF. J is TRBJ1-1 and V is TRBV7-2; D might be TRBD1 (6 bases). In germline, CDR1 is SGHTA, CDR2 FQGNSA. Deletions cut 4 bases from V and 8 bases from J, with 17 bases between. The CDR3 is 14 residues long.

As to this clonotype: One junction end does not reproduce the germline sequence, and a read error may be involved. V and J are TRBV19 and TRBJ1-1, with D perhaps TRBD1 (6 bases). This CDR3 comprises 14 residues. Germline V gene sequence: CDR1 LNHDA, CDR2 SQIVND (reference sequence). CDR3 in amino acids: CVSKKGGQITEAFF. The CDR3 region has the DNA TGTGTCAGTAAAAAGGGGGGGCAGATCACTGAAGCTTTCTTT.

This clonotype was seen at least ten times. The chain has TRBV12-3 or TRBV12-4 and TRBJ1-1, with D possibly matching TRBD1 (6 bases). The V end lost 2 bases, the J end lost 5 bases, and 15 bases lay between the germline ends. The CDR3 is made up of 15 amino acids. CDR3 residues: CASSLSQGRLTEAFF. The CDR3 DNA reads TGTGCCAGCAGTTTATCACAGGGACGTCTTACTGAAGCTTTCTTT.

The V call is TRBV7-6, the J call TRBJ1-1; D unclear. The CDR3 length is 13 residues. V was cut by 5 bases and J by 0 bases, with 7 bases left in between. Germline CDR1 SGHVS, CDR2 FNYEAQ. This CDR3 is CASSAGVNTEAFF. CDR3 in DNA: TGTGCCAGCAGCGCGGGAGTGAACACTGAAGCTTTCTTT.

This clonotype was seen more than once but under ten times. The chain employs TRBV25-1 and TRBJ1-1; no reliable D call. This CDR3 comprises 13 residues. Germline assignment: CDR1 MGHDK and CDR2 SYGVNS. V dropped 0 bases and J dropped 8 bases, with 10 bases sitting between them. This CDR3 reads CASSEYESVEAFF. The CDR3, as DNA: TGTGCCAGCAGTGAATATGAGTCAGTCGAAGCTTTCTTT.

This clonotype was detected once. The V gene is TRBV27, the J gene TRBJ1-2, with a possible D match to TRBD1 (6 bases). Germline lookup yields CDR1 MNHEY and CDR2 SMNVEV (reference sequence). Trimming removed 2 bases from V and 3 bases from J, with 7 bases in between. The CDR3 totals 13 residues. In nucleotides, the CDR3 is TGTGCCAGCAGTTTAGCAGGGGACTATGGCTACACCTTC. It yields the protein CASSLAGDYGYTF.

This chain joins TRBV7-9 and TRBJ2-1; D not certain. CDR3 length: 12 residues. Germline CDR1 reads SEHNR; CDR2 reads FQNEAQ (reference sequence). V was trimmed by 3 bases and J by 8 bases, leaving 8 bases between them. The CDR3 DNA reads TGTGCCAGCAGCTTGAGTGATTATGAGCAGTTCTTC. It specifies CASSLSDYEQFF.

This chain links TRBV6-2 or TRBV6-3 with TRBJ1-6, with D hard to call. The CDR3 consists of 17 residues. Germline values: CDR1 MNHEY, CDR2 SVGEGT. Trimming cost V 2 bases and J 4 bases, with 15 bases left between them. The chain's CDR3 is CASSYLAPTAYNSPLHF. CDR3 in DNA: TGTGCCAGCAGTTACCTCGCTCCTACAGCGTATAATTCACCCCTCCACTTT.

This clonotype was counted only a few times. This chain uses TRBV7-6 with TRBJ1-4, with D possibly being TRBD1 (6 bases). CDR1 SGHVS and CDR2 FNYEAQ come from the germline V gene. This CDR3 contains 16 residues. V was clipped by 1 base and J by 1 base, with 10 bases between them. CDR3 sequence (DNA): TGTGCCAGCAGCTTAGGAAGCAGGGGAACTAATGAAAAACTGTTTTTT. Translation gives CASSLGSRGTNEKLFF.

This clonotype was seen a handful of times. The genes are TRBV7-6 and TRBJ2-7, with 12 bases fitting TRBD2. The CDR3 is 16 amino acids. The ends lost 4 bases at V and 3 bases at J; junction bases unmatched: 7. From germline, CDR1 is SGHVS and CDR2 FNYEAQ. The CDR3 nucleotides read TGTGCCAGCAGCTCGACTAGCGGGGGCCCTTTCTACGAGCAGTACTTC. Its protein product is CASSSTSGGPFYEQYF.

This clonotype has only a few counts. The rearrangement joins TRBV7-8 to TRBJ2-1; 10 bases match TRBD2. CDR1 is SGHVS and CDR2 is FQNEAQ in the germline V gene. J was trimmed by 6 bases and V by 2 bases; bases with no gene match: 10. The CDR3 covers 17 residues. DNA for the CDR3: TGTGCCAGCAGCTTATCGCCAGCGGGGGGGCCTAGCAATGAGCAGTTCTTC. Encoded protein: CASSLSPAGGPSNEQFF.

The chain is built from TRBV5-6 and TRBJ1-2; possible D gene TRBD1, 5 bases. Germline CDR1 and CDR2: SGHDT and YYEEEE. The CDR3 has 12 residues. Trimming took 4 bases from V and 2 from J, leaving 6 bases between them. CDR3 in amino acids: CASSRQNYGYTF. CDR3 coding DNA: TGTGCCAGCAGCCGACAGAACTATGGCTACACCTTC. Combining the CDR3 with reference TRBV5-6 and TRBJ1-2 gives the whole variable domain DAGVTQSPTHLIKTRGQQVTLRCSPKSGHDTVSWYQQALGQGPQFIFQYYEEEERQRGNFPDRFSGHQFPNYSSELNVNALLLGDSALYLCASSRQNYGYTFGSGTRLTVV.

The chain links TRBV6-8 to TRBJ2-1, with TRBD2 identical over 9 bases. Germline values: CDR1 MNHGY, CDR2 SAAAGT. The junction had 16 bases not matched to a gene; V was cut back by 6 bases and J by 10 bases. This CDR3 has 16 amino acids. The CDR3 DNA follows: TGTGCCAGCAGACCCCGCGGCGGGGGGGCCTTTGGAGAGCAGTTCTTC. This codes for CASRPRGGGAFGEQFF.

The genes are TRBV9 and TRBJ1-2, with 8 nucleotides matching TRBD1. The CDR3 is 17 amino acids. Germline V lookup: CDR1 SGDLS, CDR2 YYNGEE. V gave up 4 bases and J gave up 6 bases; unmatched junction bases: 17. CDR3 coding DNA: TGTGCCAGCAGCCCACAGGCCTTGGAAACAGGGGGGGATGGCTACACCTTC. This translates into CASSPQALETGGDGYTF.

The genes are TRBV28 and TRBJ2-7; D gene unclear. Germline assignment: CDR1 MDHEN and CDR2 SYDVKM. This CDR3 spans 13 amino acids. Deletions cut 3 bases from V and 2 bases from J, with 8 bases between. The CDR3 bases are TGTGCCAGCAGTTTGCTGACCGCCTACGAGCAGTACTTC. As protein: CASSLLTAYEQYF.

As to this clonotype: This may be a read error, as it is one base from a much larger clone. Here the CDR3 DNA reads TGTGCCAGCCGCGTAGGACCAGAGCTTTGGGTCGAGCAGTACTTC. Residues: CASRVGPELWVEQYF. The chain employs TRBV9 and TRBJ2-7, with D hard to call. The CDR3 is 15 amino acids. The germline V gene encodes CDR1 SGDLS and CDR2 YYNGEE.